The 2 T cell receptor beta chains given below trace back to one sample, sequenced in a study of T cells in Graves' hyperthyroidism and ophthalmopathy. The CDR3 regions of TCR beta were amplified from RNA transcripts. The HTBI primer set drove a first-round RT-PCR of the TCR CDR3. TCRdb analysed the multiplex PCR reads with MiXCR anew, one entry per CDR3 protein. The profile covers hundreds of thousands of distinct CDR3 sequences, with about 15% appearing a single time and around 9.6% taken by the ten largest. The sequencing sample was made of blood. The receptors derive from a woman under 30 with Graves' hyperthyroidism.

Ten or more counts support this clonotype. V usage is TRBV13 and J usage is TRBJ2-1; D might be TRBD1 (5 bases). Trimming pared 3 bases from V and 5 bases from J, leaving 8 bases between. Germline CDR1 reads PRHDT; CDR2 reads FYEKMQ (reference sequence). The CDR3 runs 13 residues. CDR3 in DNA: TGTGCCAGCAGCTTCAGGGCACACAATGAGCAGTTCTTC. Translating gives CASSFRAHNEQFF.

In this sample, this clonotype turned up many times. The V gene is TRBV6-2 or TRBV6-3, the J gene TRBJ2-1; 16 nucleotides line up with TRBD2. CDR3 length: 19 residues. Germline V gives CDR1 MNHEY, CDR2 SVGEGT. V shed 2 bases, J shed 0 bases, and the junction held 4 bases outside the gene matches. CDR3: CASSYPGLAGGSSYNEQFF. The CDR3 DNA reads TGTGCCAGCAGTTACCCGGGACTAGCGGGAGGGTCCTCCTACAATGAGCAGTTCTTC.